A selection of T cell receptor beta chains follows, all from one sample in a study of neurological immune-mediated disorders. MiXCR, run by TCRdb on the 5' RACE reads, gives a single entry per CDR3 protein. This sample yields 53,000 or so distinct CDR3 sequences, of which roughly 8% are seen a single time; roughly 2% belongs to the top ten. The sequencing input was PBMCs. Source of these receptors: a middle-aged woman in good health. Both conserved end residues are part of each CDR3. D genes are given only for firm matches. Some rows mark clone size as missing; the rest say once, few, many or name a class of expanded clone.

V,J,size,D,DNA,CDR3
TRBV6-5,TRBJ1-2,many,NA,TGTGCCAGCAGTGGGGGGGTCGGCTACACCTTC,CASSGGVGYTF
TRBV5-1,TRBJ2-5,many,TRBD2,TGCGCCAGCACCAAACTCCCGGGACTAGCGGATCAAGAGACCCAGTACTTC,CASTKLPGLADQETQYF
TRBV5-1,TRBJ2-7,many,NA,TGCGCCAGCAGCTTGGAGGGCAGGGGTTACGAGCAGTACTTC,CASSLEGRGYEQYF
TRBV29-1,TRBJ1-5,many,NA,TGCAGCGTTCTTTCGGCGGGCGGTCAGCCCCAGCATTTT,CSVLSAGGQPQHF
TRBV6-5,TRBJ1-6,many,TRBD1,TGTGCCAGCCGACCGGGACAGGGATATTCACCCCTCCACTTT,CASRPGQGYSPLHF
TRBV6-5,TRBJ1-1,many,TRBD1,TGTGCCAGCAGAAGGGACAGTACGCCGAACACTGAAGCTTTCTTT,CASRRDSTPNTEAFF
TRBV18,TRBJ2-1,NA,NA,TGTGTCAGCTCACAGAAGACTCGCGGGACGGCGGGAAATGAGCAGTTCTTC,CVSSQKTRGTAGNEQFF
TRBV20-1,TRBJ2-3,many,NA,TGCAGTGCCAACCCATTGGGGGCAGATACGCAGTATTTT,CSANPLGADTQYF
TRBV24-1,TRBJ1-2,NA,NA,TGTGCCACCAGTGAGCACCGGGCGGACTATGGCTACACCTTC,CATSEHRADYGYTF
TRBV5-5,TRBJ2-1,NA,TRBD2,TGTGCCAGCAGCTTAGCGGGGGGAGACAATGAGCAGTTCTTC,CASSLAGGDNEQFF
TRBV11-3,TRBJ2-3,NA,NA,TGTGCCAGCAGCTTAGATCCCCCCGGGACGATGACAGATACGCAGTATTTT,CASSLDPPGTMTDTQYF
TRBV24-1,TRBJ2-2,many,NA,TGTGCCACCAGTGATTCGCGCAGGCTCACCGGGGAGCTGTTTTTT,CATSDSRRLTGELFF
TRBV20-1,TRBJ2-3,many,NA,TGCAGTGCTTTCATACTAGGGGATACGCAGTATTTT,CSAFILGDTQYF
TRBV4-3,TRBJ1-3,many,TRBD1,TGCGCCAGCAGCCTGTCCGGGACAGGATCTGGAAACACCATATATTTT,CASSLSGTGSGNTIYF
TRBV12-3/TRBV12-4,TRBJ1-5,many,TRBD1,TGTGCCAGTTCGACAGGGTACAATCAGCCCCAGCATTTT,CASSTGYNQPQHF
TRBV5-5,TRBJ1-2,many,NA,TGTGCCAGCAGCTTGGCCGGGGGGCGAGGCTACACCTTC,CASSLAGGRGYTF